These 7 T cell receptor beta chains share one sample of origin, sequenced in a study of cytomegalovirus exposure and HLA in healthy donors. The PCR had 60 Vbeta and 13 Jbeta primers. Libraries were prepared by immunoSEQ multiplex PCR; TCRdb keeps only in-frame clonotypes and omits some of them. The data contain 150,000 to 250,000 clones, around 80% of them singletons. The sample taken for sequencing was PBMCs. The origin of the receptors is a man younger than 45 in good health and CMV-seronegative.

Concerning this clone itself: One end of the junction fails to match germline, which may point to a read error. The chain is built from TRBV2 and TRBJ1-5, with 8 nucleotides matching TRBD1. Germline V CDR1 and CDR2: SNHLY, FYNNEI. CDR3 length equals 15 residues. CDR3 coding DNA: TGTGCCAGCAGGGAAGACAGGGGAGGCAATCAGCCCCAGCATTTT. It codes for CASREDRGGNQPQHF. The full variable domain, rest sourced from reference TRBV2 and TRBJ1-5, is EPEVTQTPSHQVTQMGQEVILRCVPISNHLYFYWYRQILGQKVEFLVSFYNNEISEKSEIFDDQFSVERPDGSNFTLKIRSTKLEDSAMYFCASREDRGGNQPQHFGDGTRLSIL.

In its sample, this clone was seen a few times. The chain couples TRBV6-1 to TRBJ2-2; D unresolved. Germline V lookup: CDR1 MNHNS, CDR2 SASEGT. This CDR3 has 15 residues. V lost 0 bases and J 9 bases, leaving 14 bases between the germline ends. CDR3 residues: CASSEARQVDRELFF. CDR3 nucleotide sequence: TGTGCCAGCAGTGAAGCCCGCCAGGTAGACCGGGAGCTGTTTTTT.

This chain connects TRBV2 to TRBJ1-4, with no clear D. The V end lost 1 base, the J end lost 0 bases, and 6 bases lay between the germline ends. CDR3 length: 15 residues. CDR1 and CDR2 from the germline V gene are SNHLY and FYNNEI. CDR3 sequence reads: CASSEGSATNEKLFF. In DNA form, the CDR3 reads TGTGCCAGCAGTGAAGGGAGTGCAACTAATGAAAAACTGTTTTTT.

This chain uses TRBV2 with TRBJ2-1, with D unclear. Germline-derived CDR1 and CDR2 are SNHLY and FYNNEI. V was shortened by 6 bases and J by 3 bases, with 9 bases between the two germline ends. The CDR3 spans 13 residues. CDR3 residues: CASSDNSYNEQFF. The CDR3 region has the DNA TGTGCCAGCAGCGATAACAGCTACAATGAGCAGTTCTTC.

This clone was seen a few times. The V and J genes are TRBV2 and TRBJ1-4; 8 positions match TRBD1. Per germline, CDR1 SNHLY and CDR2 FYNNEI. The V gene end was trimmed by 0 bases and the J gene end by 5 bases; junction bases not matched to a gene: 2. CDR3 length equals 15 residues. The CDR3 sequence: CASSEAGTGNEKLFF. CDR3 bases: TGTGCCAGCAGTGAAGCGGGGACAGGAAATGAAAAACTGTTTTTT.

The chain combines TRBV10-3 with TRBJ2-2, with 10 positions matching TRBD1. This CDR3 spans 15 amino acids. The germline V gene has CDR1 ENHRY and CDR2 SYGVKD. V dropped 2 bases and J dropped 4; count of bases not matched to a gene: 1. The CDR3 region has the DNA TGTGCCATCAGTGAGCGGACAGGGGGCACCGGGGAGCTGTTTTTT. This codes for CAISERTGGTGELFF.

V is TRBV29-1 and J is TRBJ2-4, with a possible D match to TRBD1 (5 bases). V lost 4 bases, J lost 2 bases, and 12 bases lay in between. The CDR3 is 14 amino acids. Germline values: CDR1 SQVTM, CDR2 ANQGSEA. This CDR3 reads CSVGGLRTKNIQYF. CDR3 nucleotides: TGCAGCGTTGGGGGCCTTAGAACCAAAAACATTCAGTACTTC.